This TCR beta chain is drawn from a study of blood T cells in healthy people across ages. Study findings and constraints: Higher naive T cell percentage went strongly together with higher TCR beta diversity.

CDR3 size: 19 residues. The junction had 15 bases not matched to a gene; V was cut back by 4 bases and J by 2 bases. Per the germline V gene, CDR1 is SGHDN and CDR2 is FVKESK. On this clonotype itself: What it binds is unknown.

Total RNA was extracted at no less than 6 micrograms per sample. A second 7 to 11 cycle PCR used barcoded and J-beta primers. MiXCR, applied by TCRdb to the 5' RACE reads, yields one record per CDR3 protein. The table lists roughly 1,500,000 distinct CDR3 sequences, around 35% of them singletons. This receptor was taken from a woman aged 30 to 39 in good health. Material: blood. This chain uses TRBV14 with TRBJ2-5, with TRBD2 matching 11 bases. In nucleotides, the CDR3 is TGTGCCAGCAGCCGGTTCGCAGGGACTAGCGGAGGGGGGCAAGAGACCCAGTACTTC. As protein: CASSRFAGTSGGGQETQYF.